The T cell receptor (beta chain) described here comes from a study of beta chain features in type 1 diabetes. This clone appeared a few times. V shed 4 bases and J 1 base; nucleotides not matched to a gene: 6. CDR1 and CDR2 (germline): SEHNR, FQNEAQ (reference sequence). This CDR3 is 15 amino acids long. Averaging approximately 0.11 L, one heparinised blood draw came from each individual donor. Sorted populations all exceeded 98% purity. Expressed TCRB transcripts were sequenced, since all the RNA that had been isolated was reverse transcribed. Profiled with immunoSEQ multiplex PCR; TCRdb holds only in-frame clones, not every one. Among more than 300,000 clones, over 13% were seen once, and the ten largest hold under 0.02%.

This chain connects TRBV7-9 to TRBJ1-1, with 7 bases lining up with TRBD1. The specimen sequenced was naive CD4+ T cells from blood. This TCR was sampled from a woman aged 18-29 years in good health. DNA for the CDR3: TGTGCCAGCAGCTCCAGGACAGGAGCGAACACTGAAGCTTTCTTT. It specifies CASSSRTGANTEAFF.